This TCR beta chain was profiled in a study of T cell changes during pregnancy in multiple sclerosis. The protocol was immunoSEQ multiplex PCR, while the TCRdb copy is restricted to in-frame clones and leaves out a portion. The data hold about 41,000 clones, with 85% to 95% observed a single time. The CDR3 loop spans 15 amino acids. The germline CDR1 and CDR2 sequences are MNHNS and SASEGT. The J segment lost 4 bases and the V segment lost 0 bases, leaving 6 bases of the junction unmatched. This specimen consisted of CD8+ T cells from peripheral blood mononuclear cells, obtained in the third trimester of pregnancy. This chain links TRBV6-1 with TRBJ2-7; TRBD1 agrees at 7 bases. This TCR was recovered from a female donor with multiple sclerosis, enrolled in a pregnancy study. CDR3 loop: CASSEAGTAGYEQYF. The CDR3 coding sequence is TGTGCCAGCAGTGAAGCGGGGACAGCCGGGTACGAGCAGTACTTC.